The present T cell receptor (beta chain) was sequenced within a study of blood T cell repertoires in COVID-19 (TCRdb year 2020). General notes on the study: Collaborator samples came from the United States, Italy and Spain and covered acute and convalescent phases of COVID-19. The material from the prospective study consisted of cDNA or gDNA derived from T cells, B-cell-depleted T cells, or PBMCs. Deeply sampled blood TCRbeta repertoires from subjects exposed to, actively infected with, or recovered from COVID-19 were included in the dataset. A freely available public database, intended as a resource for researchers studying the immune response to SARS-CoV-2, is where the repertoires were released. Samples came from the ongoing ImmuneRACE study (first 160 participants) plus 1,254 subjects from 6 global collaborators. Nearly every sample came with metadata listing a de-identified subject ID, COVID-19 status, age in years and sex. HLA class I and class II types, where available, came from metadata supplied by the sample provider rather than from assay-based typing.

TCRbeta CDR3 regions were amplified from genomic DNA by means of the immunoSEQ Assay, a bias-controlled multiplex PCR. Under the source paper's analysis protocol: Within the assay, amplification of reference gene primers was used to estimate how many nucleated cells each sample contained. To quantify the absolute abundance of each unique TCRbeta CDR3 rearrangement, sequence reads were collapsed and filtered. For each sample, productive Simpson clonality was calculated as the square root of Simpson's diversity index over productive rearrangements. TCRdb mirrors the immuneACCESS table, restricted to in-frame sequences. Some clones are absent from its copies; in checked studies, under half trace to an unresolved V gene, and the reason for the others is unknown. For V, J and clone size, that table is used; D and trimming come from the DNA. The sample contains roughly 430,000 clones, about 88% of them found a single time. 1.4% to 1.5% of the sample belongs to the ten largest clones.

This clone showed up just once. This receptor's antigen is unknown. No base quality values were provided; no much bigger clone lies one nucleotide off. Enrolling through a virtual design, the prospective study's participants ranged in age from roughly 18 to 95 years and lived across 24 United States geographic areas. To assign participants to cohorts, the prospective study relied on clinical history that participants themselves reported in a screening survey and a study questionnaire. Exposed participants had been in contact with someone with a PCR-confirmed or clinician-diagnosed COVID-19 case within 2 weeks of study entry. Mobile phlebotomists in the prospective study collected whole blood, serum and a nasopharyngeal or oropharyngeal swab from every participant. Prospective study participants could optionally give additional blood draws and questionnaires over an approximately two-month period. Before DNA extraction, blood samples from the prospective study were shipped at room temperature or frozen.

The CDR3 sequence holds 19 residues, the cysteine and phenylalanine included. Here the CDR3 DNA is all that survives: 57 bases in frame from base 1. The V end gives up 1 base and the J end 2 bases, leaving 13 bases in the junction not matched to a gene. As encoded in the germline V gene (reference sequence), CDR1 is LGHDT while CDR2 is YNNKEL. Results and caveats for the whole study, not just this receptor: The amount of clinical and demographic metadata varied by source and participant and was provided uncurated.

The rearrangement combines TRBV3-1 (or the pseudogene TRBV3-2) with TRBJ1-4, with 7 central nucleotides matching TRBD1. The sequenced material came from PBMCs or T cells enriched from blood (not recorded which). This receptor was taken from a woman in her late teens or twenties who had been exposed to COVID-19. The nucleotide sequence reads TGTGCCAGCAGCCAAGGGTTTGGCGGACAGGTTACGACTAATGAAAAACTGTTTTTT. Its translation reads: CASSQGFGGQVTTNEKLFF.